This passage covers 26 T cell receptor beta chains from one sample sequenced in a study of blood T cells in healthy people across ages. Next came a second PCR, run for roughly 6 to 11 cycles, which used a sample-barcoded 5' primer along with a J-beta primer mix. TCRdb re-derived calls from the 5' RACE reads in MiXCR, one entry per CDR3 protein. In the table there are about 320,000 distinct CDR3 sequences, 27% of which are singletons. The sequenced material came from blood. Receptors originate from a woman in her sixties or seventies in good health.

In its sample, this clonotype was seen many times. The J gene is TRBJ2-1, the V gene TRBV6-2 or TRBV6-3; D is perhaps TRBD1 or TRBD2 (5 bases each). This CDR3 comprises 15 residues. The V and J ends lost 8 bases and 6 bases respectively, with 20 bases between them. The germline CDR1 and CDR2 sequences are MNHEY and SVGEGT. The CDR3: CASGNPGRRLNEQFF. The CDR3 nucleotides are TGTGCCAGCGGAAATCCGGGACGCCGCCTCAATGAGCAGTTCTTC.

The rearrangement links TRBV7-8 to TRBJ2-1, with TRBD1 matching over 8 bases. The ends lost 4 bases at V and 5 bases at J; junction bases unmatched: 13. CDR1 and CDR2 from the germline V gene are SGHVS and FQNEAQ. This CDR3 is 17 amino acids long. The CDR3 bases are TGTGCCAGCAGCTATTTCCCCTCAGGGGGCGCTGACAATGAGCAGTTCTTC. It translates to CASSYFPSGGADNEQFF.

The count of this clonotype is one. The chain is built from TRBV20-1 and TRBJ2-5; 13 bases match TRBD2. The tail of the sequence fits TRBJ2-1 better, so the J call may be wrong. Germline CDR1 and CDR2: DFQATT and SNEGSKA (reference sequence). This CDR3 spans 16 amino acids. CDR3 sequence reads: CSARSKGTSGINEQFF. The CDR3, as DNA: TGCAGTGCTAGATCTAAAGGGACTAGCGGGATAAATGAGCAGTTCTTC.

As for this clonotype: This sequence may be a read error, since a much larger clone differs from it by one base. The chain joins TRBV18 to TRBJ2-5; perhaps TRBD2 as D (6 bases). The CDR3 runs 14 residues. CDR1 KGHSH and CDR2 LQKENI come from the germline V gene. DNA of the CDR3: TGTGCCAGCTCACCTAGCGGAGGATCCAATGAGCCGTTCTTC. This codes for CASSPSGGSNEPFF. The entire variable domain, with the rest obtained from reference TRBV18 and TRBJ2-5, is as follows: NAGVMQNPRHLVRRRGQEARLRCSPMKGHSHVYWYRQLPEEGLKFMVYLQKENIIDESGMPKERFSAEFPKEGPSILRIQQVVRGDSAAYFCASSPSGGSNEPFFGPGTRLLVL.

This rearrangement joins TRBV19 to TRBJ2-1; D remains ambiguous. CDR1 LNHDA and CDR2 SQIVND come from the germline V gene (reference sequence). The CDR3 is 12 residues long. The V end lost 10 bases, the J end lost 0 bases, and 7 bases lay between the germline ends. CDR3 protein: CATSLSYNEQFF. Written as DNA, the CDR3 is TGTGCCACCAGTCTCTCCTACAATGAGCAGTTCTTC.

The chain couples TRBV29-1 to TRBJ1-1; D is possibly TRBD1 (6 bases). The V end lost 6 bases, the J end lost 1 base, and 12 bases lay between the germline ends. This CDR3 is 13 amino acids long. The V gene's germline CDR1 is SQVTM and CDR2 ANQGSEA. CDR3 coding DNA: TGCAGCGTGTACAGGGACCCGAACACTGAAGCTTTCTTT. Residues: CSVYRDPNTEAFF.

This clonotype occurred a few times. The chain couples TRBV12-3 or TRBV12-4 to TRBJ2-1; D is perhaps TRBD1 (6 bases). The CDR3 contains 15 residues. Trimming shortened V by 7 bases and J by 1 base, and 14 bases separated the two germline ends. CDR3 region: CASTQIGGSYNEQFF. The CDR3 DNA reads TGTGCCAGCACCCAGATAGGGGGATCCTACAATGAGCAGTTCTTC.

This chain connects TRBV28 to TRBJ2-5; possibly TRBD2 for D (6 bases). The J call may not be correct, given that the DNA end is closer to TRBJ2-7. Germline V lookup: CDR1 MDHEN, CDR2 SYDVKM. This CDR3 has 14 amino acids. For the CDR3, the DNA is TGTGCCAGCAGTTTATTTGGAGGGTACGGCGAGCAGTACTTC. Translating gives CASSLFGGYGEQYF.

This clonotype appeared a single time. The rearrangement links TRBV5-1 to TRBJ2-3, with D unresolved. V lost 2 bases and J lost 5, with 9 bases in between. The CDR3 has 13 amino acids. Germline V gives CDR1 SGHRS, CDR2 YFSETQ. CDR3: CASSFLSGDTQYF. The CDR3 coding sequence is TGCGCCAGCAGCTTTTTGTCAGGAGATACGCAGTATTTT.

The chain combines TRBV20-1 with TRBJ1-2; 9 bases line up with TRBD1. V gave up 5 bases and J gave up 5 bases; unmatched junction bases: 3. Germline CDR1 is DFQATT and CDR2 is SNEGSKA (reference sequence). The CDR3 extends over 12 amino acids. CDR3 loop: CSARTGAYGYTF. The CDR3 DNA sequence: TGCAGTGCTCGGACAGGGGCTTATGGCTACACCTTC.

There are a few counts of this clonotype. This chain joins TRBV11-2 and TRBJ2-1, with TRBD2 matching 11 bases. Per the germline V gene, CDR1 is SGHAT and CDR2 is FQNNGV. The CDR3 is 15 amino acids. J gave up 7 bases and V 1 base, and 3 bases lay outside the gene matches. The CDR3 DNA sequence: TGTGCCAGCAGCTTAGTACTAGCGGGGGAGAATGAGCAGTTCTTC. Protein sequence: CASSLVLAGENEQFF.

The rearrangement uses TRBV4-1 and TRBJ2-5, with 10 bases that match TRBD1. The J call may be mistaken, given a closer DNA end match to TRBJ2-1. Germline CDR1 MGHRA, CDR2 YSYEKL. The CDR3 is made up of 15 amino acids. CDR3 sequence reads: CASSQVRTGGDEQFF. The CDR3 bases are TGCGCCAGCAGCCAAGTTAGGACAGGGGGGGATGAGCAGTTCTTC.

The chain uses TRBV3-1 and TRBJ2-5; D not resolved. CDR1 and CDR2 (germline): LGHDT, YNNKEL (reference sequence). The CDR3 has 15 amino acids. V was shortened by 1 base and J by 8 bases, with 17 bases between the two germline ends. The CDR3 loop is CASSQGDPLNPTQYF. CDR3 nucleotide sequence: TGTGCCAGCAGCCAAGGTGACCCCTTAAATCCTACCCAGTACTTC.

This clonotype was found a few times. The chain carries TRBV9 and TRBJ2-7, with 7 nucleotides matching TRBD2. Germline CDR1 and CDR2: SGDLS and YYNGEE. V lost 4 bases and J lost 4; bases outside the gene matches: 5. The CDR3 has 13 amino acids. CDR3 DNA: TGTGCCAGCAGCCACCCCGGGGGGTACGAGCAGTACTTC. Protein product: CASSHPGGYEQYF.

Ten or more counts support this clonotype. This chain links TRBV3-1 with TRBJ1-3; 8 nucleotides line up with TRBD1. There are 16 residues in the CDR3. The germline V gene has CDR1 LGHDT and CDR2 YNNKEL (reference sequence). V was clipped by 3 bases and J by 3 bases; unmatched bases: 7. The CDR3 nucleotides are TGTGCCAGCAGCCACACCGGACAGGGATTTGGAAACACCATATATTTT. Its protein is CASSHTGQGFGNTIYF.

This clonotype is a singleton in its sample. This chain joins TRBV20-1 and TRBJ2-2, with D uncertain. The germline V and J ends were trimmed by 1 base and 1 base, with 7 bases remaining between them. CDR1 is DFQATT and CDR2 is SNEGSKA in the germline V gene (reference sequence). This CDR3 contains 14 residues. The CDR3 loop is CSARVDLNTGELFF. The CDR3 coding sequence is TGCAGTGCTAGAGTGGACCTGAACACCGGGGAGCTGTTTTTT.

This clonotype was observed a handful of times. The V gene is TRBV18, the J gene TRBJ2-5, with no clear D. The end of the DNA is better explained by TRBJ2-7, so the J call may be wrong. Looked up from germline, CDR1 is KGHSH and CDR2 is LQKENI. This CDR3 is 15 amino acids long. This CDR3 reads CASSPQSQVSAEQYF. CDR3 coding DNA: TGTGCCAGCTCACCACAGTCTCAGGTCTCCGCCGAGCAGTACTTC.

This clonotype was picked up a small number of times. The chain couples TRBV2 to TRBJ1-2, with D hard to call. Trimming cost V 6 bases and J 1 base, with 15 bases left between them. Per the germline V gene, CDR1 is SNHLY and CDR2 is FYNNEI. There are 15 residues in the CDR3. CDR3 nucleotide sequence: TGTGCCAGCAGGAGAAACCAACAGAGTAACTATGGCTACACCTTC. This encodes CASRRNQQSNYGYTF.

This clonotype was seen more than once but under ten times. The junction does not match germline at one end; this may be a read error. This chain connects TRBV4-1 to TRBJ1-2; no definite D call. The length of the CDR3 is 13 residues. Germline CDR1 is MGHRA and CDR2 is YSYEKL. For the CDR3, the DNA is TGCGCCAGCAGCCAAGGAGGTAACTATGGCCACACCTTC. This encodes CASSQGGNYGHTF.

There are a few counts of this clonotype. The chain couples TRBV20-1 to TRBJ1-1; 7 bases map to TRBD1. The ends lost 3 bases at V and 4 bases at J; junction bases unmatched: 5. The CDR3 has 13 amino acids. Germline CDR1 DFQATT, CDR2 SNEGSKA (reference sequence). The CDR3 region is CSARDRRGTEAFF. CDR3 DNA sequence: TGCAGTGCTAGGGACAGGAGGGGCACTGAAGCTTTCTTT.

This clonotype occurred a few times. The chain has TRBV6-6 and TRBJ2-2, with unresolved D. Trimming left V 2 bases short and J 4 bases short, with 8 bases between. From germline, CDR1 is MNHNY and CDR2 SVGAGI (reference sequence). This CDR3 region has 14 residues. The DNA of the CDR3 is TGTGCCAGCAGTTACGAGCCCCCCACCGGGGAGCTGTTTTTT. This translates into CASSYEPPTGELFF.

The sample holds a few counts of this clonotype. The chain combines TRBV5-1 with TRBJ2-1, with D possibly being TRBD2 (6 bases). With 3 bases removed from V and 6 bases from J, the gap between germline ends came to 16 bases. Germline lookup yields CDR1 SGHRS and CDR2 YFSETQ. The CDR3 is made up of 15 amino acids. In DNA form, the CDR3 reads TGCGCCAGCAGCTCCGGGACTTCTAGATCCAATGAGCAGTTCTTC. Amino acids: CASSSGTSRSNEQFF.

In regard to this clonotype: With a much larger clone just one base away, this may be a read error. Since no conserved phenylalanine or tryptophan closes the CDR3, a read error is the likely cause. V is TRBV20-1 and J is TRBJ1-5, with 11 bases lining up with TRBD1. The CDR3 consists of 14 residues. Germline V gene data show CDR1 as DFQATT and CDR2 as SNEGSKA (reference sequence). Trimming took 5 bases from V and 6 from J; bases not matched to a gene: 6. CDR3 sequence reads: CSASDRGRSQPQHL. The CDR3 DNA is TGCAGTGCTTCGGACAGGGGGCGAAGTCAGCCCCAGCATCTT.

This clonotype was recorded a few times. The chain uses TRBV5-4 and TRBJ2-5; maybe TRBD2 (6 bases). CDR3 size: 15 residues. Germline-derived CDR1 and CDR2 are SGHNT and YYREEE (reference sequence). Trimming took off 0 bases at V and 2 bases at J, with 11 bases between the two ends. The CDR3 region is CASSLERRVQETQYF. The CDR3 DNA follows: TGTGCCAGCAGCTTGGAAAGGAGGGTTCAAGAGACCCAGTACTTC. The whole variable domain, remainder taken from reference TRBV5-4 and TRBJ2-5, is ETGVTQSPTHLIKTRGQQVTLRCSSQSGHNTVSWYQQALGQGPQFIFQYYREEENGRGNFPPRFSGLQFPNYSSELNVNALELDDSALYLCASSLERRVQETQYFGPGTRLLVL.

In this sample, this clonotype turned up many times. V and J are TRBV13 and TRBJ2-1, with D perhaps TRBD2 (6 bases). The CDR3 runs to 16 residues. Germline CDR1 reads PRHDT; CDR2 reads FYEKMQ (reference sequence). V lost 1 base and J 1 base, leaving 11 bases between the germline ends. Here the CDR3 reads CASSLEGGISYNEQFF. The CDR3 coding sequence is TGTGCCAGCAGCTTAGAGGGCGGGATTTCCTACAATGAGCAGTTCTTC.

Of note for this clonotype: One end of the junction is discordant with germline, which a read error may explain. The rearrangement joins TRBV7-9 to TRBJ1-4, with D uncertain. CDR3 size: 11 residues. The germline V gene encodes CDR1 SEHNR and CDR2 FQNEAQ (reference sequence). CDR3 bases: TGTGCCAGCAGCTTAACTGAAAAGCTGTTTTTT. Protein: CASSLTEKLFF.